The entry that follows covers one T cell receptor (beta chain) sequence. Its antigen remains unidentified. The data were taken from a study of blood T cells in healthy people across ages. Healthy Caucasians from Russia aged roughly 6 to 95 served as donors. Findings and caveats of the study: It was found that TCR beta diversity correlated strongly with the percentage of naive T cells. Long-lived donors exceeded aged donors in naive CD4+ cells and diversity. Estimates based on one million T cells were treated as lower bounds.

Then a second PCR, running about 6 to 12 cycles, was carried out with a sample-barcoded 5' primer and a J-beta primer mix. A single record per CDR3 protein comes from TCRdb applying MiXCR to the 5' RACE reads. The table lists about 1.8 million distinct CDR3 sequences, 49% of them singletons. What was sequenced was blood. The clonotype was recovered from a woman in her thirties or forties in good health.

CDR3 nucleotides: TGCGCCAGCAGCACAGAGACAGAGTTTTATGGCTACACCTTC. This gives the protein CASSTETEFYGYTF. The V and J genes are TRBV5-1 and TRBJ1-2, with D tentatively TRBD1 (5 bases). CDR3 length equals 14 residues. The germline V gene encodes CDR1 SGHRS and CDR2 YFSETQ. V shed 4 bases and J shed 5 bases, with 15 bases lying between them.